Listed below are T cell receptor beta chains from one sample, sequenced in a study of T cells expressing NK-cell markers. Reprocessing the 5' RACE reads, TCRdb reports a single entry for every CDR3 protein and omits DNA. In all, the sample yields about 380,000 distinct CDR3 sequences. Sequencing used blood T cells: a sorted CD56 or NKG2C T cell subset, CD4+ or CD8+ T cells, or bulk PBMC T cells (not recorded which). The origin of the receptors is a man aged 18 to 70 in good health. Each CDR3 is given with its conserved first and last residue.

CDR3 protein: CASTGQGSTDTQYF; J gene: TRBJ2-3; V gene: TRBV5-1
CDR3 protein: CSVGGLAGQETQYF; J gene: TRBJ2-5; V gene: TRBV29-1
CDR3 protein: CSATLDTRNNQPQHF; J gene: TRBJ1-5; V gene: TRBV20-1
CDR3 protein: CASSAKGGGGHEQFF; J gene: TRBJ2-1; V gene: TRBV7-9
CDR3 protein: CASSFARRAPEQYF; J gene: TRBJ2-7; V gene: TRBV12-3/TRBV12-4
CDR3 protein: CASRGLGGGYYNEQFF; J gene: TRBJ2-1; V gene: TRBV6-1
CDR3 protein: CASSPFDNEQFF; J gene: TRBJ2-1; V gene: TRBV7-6
CDR3 protein: CASSPAGGPLNEQFF; J gene: TRBJ2-1; V gene: TRBV10-2
CDR3 protein: CSARDMTGRYGYTF; J gene: TRBJ1-2; V gene: TRBV20-1
CDR3 protein: CASQTGISGNTIYF; J gene: TRBJ1-3; V gene: TRBV6-1
CDR3 protein: CATSRGRGADNEQFF; J gene: TRBJ2-1; V gene: TRBV15
CDR3 protein: CASSLEGTGGSPLHF; J gene: TRBJ1-6; V gene: TRBV11-2
CDR3 protein: CSARMGPGRNEQFF; J gene: TRBJ2-1; V gene: TRBV20-1
CDR3 protein: CASSVRDTQYF; J gene: TRBJ2-3; V gene: TRBV2
CDR3 protein: CSARDIGNPRGYTF; J gene: TRBJ1-2; V gene: TRBV20-1
CDR3 protein: CASRINEKLFF; J gene: TRBJ1-4; V gene: TRBV6-1
CDR3 protein: CASSPRVAGGRDEQFF; J gene: TRBJ2-1; V gene: TRBV6-5
CDR3 protein: CASSYVPGPTYEQYF; J gene: TRBJ2-7; V gene: TRBV6-5
CDR3 protein: CSAVKGVTEAFF; J gene: TRBJ1-1; V gene: TRBV20-1
CDR3 protein: CASSLEGQPTDTQYF; J gene: TRBJ2-3; V gene: TRBV5-8
CDR3 protein: CSASSGKRSTDTQYF; J gene: TRBJ2-3; V gene: TRBV20-1
CDR3 protein: CASSLAGGRPNEQFF; J gene: TRBJ2-1; V gene: TRBV12-3/TRBV12-4
CDR3 protein: CASSQEYGNYNEQFF; J gene: TRBJ2-1; V gene: TRBV4-2
CDR3 protein: CASSQRGGTYTDTQYF; J gene: TRBJ2-3; V gene: TRBV23-1
CDR3 protein: CASSLATGLTEAFF; J gene: TRBJ1-1; V gene: TRBV12-3/TRBV12-4
CDR3 protein: CASSFRITSGANVLTF; J gene: TRBJ2-6; V gene: TRBV6-5
CDR3 protein: CASSFSPGQGLSNQPQHF; J gene: TRBJ1-5; V gene: TRBV12-3/TRBV12-4
CDR3 protein: CASRRSDRGYNEQFF; J gene: TRBJ2-1; V gene: TRBV7-6
CDR3 protein: CASSRTLATGELFF; J gene: TRBJ2-2; V gene: TRBV19
CDR3 protein: CASSPMTGLTGELFF; J gene: TRBJ2-2; V gene: TRBV28
CDR3 protein: CASSLVGTSGGSDTQYF; J gene: TRBJ2-3; V gene: TRBV7-2
CDR3 protein: CASSTGQGSLGTEAFF; J gene: TRBJ1-1; V gene: TRBV5-1
CDR3 protein: CASSDTVDSYEQYF; J gene: TRBJ2-7; V gene: TRBV2